What follows are 10 T cell receptor beta chains derived from one specimen sequenced in a study of CD8+ T cells in alopecia areata. As the sequencing template, cDNA was produced by extracting RNA and reverse transcribing it. Using immunoSEQ multiplex PCR, the repertoire was profiled, and TCRdb retains in-frame clones only, with some absent. The sample comprises about 140,000 clones, less than 65% of which are singletons, and 35% to 45% rests with the top ten. The material sequenced was CD8+ T cells sorted from blood. The receptors originated from a human donor in good health.

V is TRBV7-8 and J is TRBJ1-1; a weak D match, TRBD1 (5 bases). V lost 5 bases, J lost 4 bases, and 11 bases lay in between. This CDR3 is built from 13 residues. Germline assignment: CDR1 SGHVS and CDR2 FQNEAQ. The CDR3 bases are TGTGCCAGCAGCAACATGGGGGGCACTGAAGCTTTCTTT. This sequence encodes CASSNMGGTEAFF. Filled out from reference TRBV7-8 and TRBJ1-1, the complete variable domain reads GAGVSQSPRYKVAKRGQDVALRCDPISGHVSLFWYQQALGQGPEFLTYFQNEAQLDKSGLPSDRFFAERPEGSVSTLKIQRTQQEDSAVYLCASSNMGGTEAFFGQGTRLTVV.

Here the CDR3 reads CATSGTLYNEQFF. In DNA form, the CDR3 reads TGTGCCACCTCCGGGACTCTCTACAATGAGCAGTTCTTC. The V and J genes are TRBV6-5 and TRBJ2-1; the D gene is possibly TRBD2 (6 bases). Germline V gene data show CDR1 as MNHEY and CDR2 as SVGAGI. The CDR3 has 13 residues. The V and J ends lost 10 bases and 3 bases respectively, with 13 bases between them.

Comments on this clone: Other DNA variants within this sample encode the same CDR3. This chain links TRBV7-9 with TRBJ2-1; D ambiguous. The CDR3 has 11 amino acids. The germline CDR1 and CDR2 sequences are SEHNR and FQNEAQ (reference sequence). The V and J ends lost 2 bases and 8 bases respectively, with 4 bases between them. In DNA, the CDR3 is TGTGCCAGCAGCTTATTCGATGAGCAGTTCTTC. Encoded protein: CASSLFDEQFF.

This clone has more than one count but fewer than ten. This chain connects TRBV11-1 to TRBJ2-1, with no clear D. V lost 0 bases and J 9 bases, leaving 9 bases between the germline ends. This CDR3 has 13 residues. Germline V gives CDR1 SGHAT, CDR2 FQDESV (reference sequence). DNA of the CDR3: TGTGCCAGCAGCTTAGCGGGAAGGGCTGAGCAGTTCTTC. Translation gives CASSLAGRAEQFF.

The rearrangement joins TRBV19 to TRBJ2-1, with D possibly being TRBD2 (6 bases). The germline V gene encodes CDR1 LNHDA and CDR2 SQIVND (reference sequence). This CDR3 contains 13 residues. V gave up 7 bases and J gave up 7 bases, with 14 bases separating them. The CDR3 sequence is CASTPWGGNEQFF. CDR3 bases: TGTGCCAGTACCCCCTGGGGAGGAAATGAGCAGTTCTTC.

The chain recombines TRBV29-1 with TRBJ2-1; 9 positions match TRBD2. The CDR3 consists of 10 residues. Germline CDR1 is SQVTM and CDR2 is ANQGSEA. This chain's CDR3 is CRAGGVEQFF. CDR3 nucleotide sequence: TGCAGAGCGGGAGGCGTTGAGCAGTTCTTC.

The rearrangement uses TRBV18 and TRBJ2-6, with D perhaps TRBD2 (6 bases). Trimming stripped 4 bases from V and 0 bases from J, with 19 bases between. The length of the CDR3 is 19 residues. Germline loops: CDR1 KGHSH, CDR2 LQKENI. The CDR3 reads CASSLGTSPSYSGANVLTF. For the CDR3, the DNA is TGTGCCAGCTCACTGGGGACTTCACCCAGTTACTCTGGGGCCAACGTCCTGACTTTC. The whole variable domain, filled in from reference TRBV18 and TRBJ2-6, reads NAGVMQNPRHLVRRRGQEARLRCSPMKGHSHVYWYRQLPEEGLKFMVYLQKENIIDESGMPKERFSAEFPKEGPSILRIQQVVRGDSAAYFCASSLGTSPSYSGANVLTFGAGSRLTVL.

CDR3 DNA: TGTGCCAGCAGTGATTTGGGGAGCCGGCAGTTCTTC. Amino acid sequence: CASSDLGSRQFF. The V call is TRBV2, the J call TRBJ2-1; D may be TRBD2 (5 bases). This CDR3 is 12 amino acids long. Trimming cost V 3 bases and J 12 bases, with 12 bases left between them. Germline V lookup: CDR1 SNHLY, CDR2 FYNNEI. Complete variable domain (other parts from reference TRBV2 and TRBJ2-1): EPEVTQTPSHQVTQMGQEVILRCVPISNHLYFYWYRQILGQKVEFLVSFYNNEISEKSEIFDDQFSVERPDGSNFTLKIRSTKLEDSAMYFCASSDLGSRQFFGPGTRLTVL.

CDR3 DNA sequence: TGCGCCAGCAGCCATCGATCCGGGACAGGAAGCTCCTACAATGAGCAGTTCTTC. Protein sequence: CASSHRSGTGSSYNEQFF. The chain carries TRBV4-1 and TRBJ2-1, with 8 bases fitting TRBD1. The CDR3 contains 18 residues. The germline CDR1 and CDR2 sequences are MGHRA and YSYEKL. V was clipped by 3 bases and J by 0 bases; unmatched bases: 10.

V is TRBV7-8 and J is TRBJ1-5; D gene ambiguous. The CDR3 contains 14 residues. Germline V CDR1 and CDR2: SGHVS, FQNEAQ. Trimming cost V 2 bases and J 0 bases, with 5 bases left between them. This CDR3 is CASSLLGSNQPQHF. Here the CDR3 DNA reads TGTGCCAGCAGCTTACTTGGTAGCAATCAGCCCCAGCATTTT.